The rows below give T cell receptor beta chains drawn from one sample of a study of blood T cell repertoires in COVID-19. The method was immunoSEQ multiplex PCR; TCRdb's version includes in-frame clones alone and lacks a portion of them. The repertoire consists of roughly 200,000 clones, with 80% to 90% occurring once and the leading ten covering about 9%. The sample taken for sequencing was PBMCs or T cells enriched from blood (not recorded which). These receptors all come from a man aged 40-50 years who had recovered from COVID-19. CDR3s include the opening cysteine and the closing phenylalanine or tryptophan. D genes are given only for firm matches. Expanded clones get a size class; other rows say once, few or many, or leave the size out.

V gene	clone size	J gene	D gene	CDR3 DNA	CDR3 protein
TRBV11-2	NA	TRBJ1-1	NA	TGTGCCAGCAGCTTAGCCGGAGCCAGGGCTGTGGACACTGAAGCTTTCTTT	CASSLAGARAVDTEAFF
TRBV7-9	NA	TRBJ2-7	NA	TGTGCCAGCAGCTTAATGCGGTACGAGCAGTACTTC	CASSLMRYEQYF
TRBV2	few	TRBJ1-2	TRBD1	TGTGCCAGAGTTGGGACAGGGGAGGGTGGCTACACCTTC	CARVGTGEGGYTF
TRBV5-1	NA	TRBJ1-1	TRBD1	TGCGCCAGCAGCTCCGGACAGGGGGGTCAACACACTGAAGCTTTCTTT	CASSSGQGGQHTEAFF
TRBV3-1/TRBV3-2	NA	TRBJ2-1	NA	TGTGCCAGCAGCCATGTGCTGGGAGTGGAGTGGAGAAGCTCCTACAATGAGCAGTTCTTC	CASSHVLGVEWRSSYNEQFF
TRBV5-1	once	TRBJ1-1	TRBD1	TGCGCCAGCAGCTTACCAGGGGGCGCGGGCACTGAAGCTTTCTTT	CASSLPGGAGTEAFF
TRBV6-2/TRBV6-3	NA	TRBJ2-3	NA	TGTGCCAGCAGTCTCGGACAGTCTAGCACAGATACGCAGTATTTT	CASSLGQSSTDTQYF
TRBV9	NA	TRBJ1-2	NA	TGTGCCAGCAGCGTAGCGACAGCCCCCTATGGCTACACCTTC	CASSVATAPYGYTF
TRBV18	NA	TRBJ1-2	TRBD1	TGTGCCAGCTCGATGGACAGGAACTATGGCTACACCTTC	CASSMDRNYGYTF
TRBV5-1	NA	TRBJ2-1	TRBD2	TGCGCCAGCAGCTGGACAAGCGGGGGCATGTACAATGAGCAGTTCTTC	CASSWTSGGMYNEQFF
TRBV10-3	NA	TRBJ2-2	TRBD1	TGTGCCATCAGGAGAACAGGGGGCTCGCACACCGGGGAGCTGTTTTTT	CAIRRTGGSHTGELFF
TRBV12-3/TRBV12-4	once	TRBJ2-5	NA	TGTGCCAGCCACGAGGAGGGCAGCGAGACCCAGTACTTC	CASHEEGSETQYF
TRBV19	NA	TRBJ1-2	NA	TGTGCCAGTAGTATTGGTCGCAGGGAATATGGCTACACCTTC	CASSIGRREYGYTF
TRBV27	NA	TRBJ1-2	TRBD1	TGTGCCAGCAGGGGGACAGCAGCTAACTATGGCTACACCTTC	CASRGTAANYGYTF
TRBV6-6	few	TRBJ1-5	NA	TGTGCCAGCAGTCAACAATCCGACAGGAATCAGCCCCAGCATTTT	CASSQQSDRNQPQHF
TRBV7-9	few	TRBJ2-3	NA	TGTGCCAGCAGCCCGCGTGCGGGCGGAATCACAGATACGCAGTATTTT	CASSPRAGGITDTQYF
TRBV7-8	NA	TRBJ2-1	TRBD2	TGTGCCAGCAGCCGACTAGCGAATGAGCAGTTCTTC	CASSRLANEQFF
TRBV24-1	NA	TRBJ2-1	TRBD2	TGTGCCACCAGTGCCAGGACTAGCGGCAATGAGCAGTTCTTC	CATSARTSGNEQFF
TRBV7-2	NA	TRBJ2-7	TRBD1	TGTGCCAGCAGCTTAGGCCCTCCGGACAGGGCCCACGAGCAGTACTTC	CASSLGPPDRAHEQYF
TRBV11-3	NA	TRBJ2-2	TRBD1	TGTGCCAGCAGCCCCGGGACAGGGGTGACCGGGGAGCTGTTTTTT	CASSPGTGVTGELFF
TRBV7-9	NA	TRBJ1-2	TRBD1	TGTGCCAGCAGCCTCGGACAGGGTAATGGCTACACCTTC	CASSLGQGNGYTF
TRBV30	NA	TRBJ2-5	TRBD2	TGTGCCTGGAAAGGGACTAGCGGGGGAAGTCCGCGACGGGAGACCCAGTACTTC	CAWKGTSGGSPRRETQYF
TRBV4-2	NA	TRBJ2-7	NA	TGTGCCAGCAGCCAAGTTTCAGGAGGCTACGAGCAGTACTTC	CASSQVSGGYEQYF
TRBV5-6	NA	TRBJ2-5	NA	TGTGCCAGCAGCTTATTAGCGGAACAAGAGACCCAGTACTTC	CASSLLAEQETQYF
TRBV25-1	NA	TRBJ1-6	NA	TGTGCCAGCAGTGCCCGACAGACTTCTAATTCACCCCTCCACTTT	CASSARQTSNSPLHF
TRBV12-5	few	TRBJ2-5	NA	TGTGCTAGTGGTTTATCACTAGCTCGTGGTTCAGAGACCCAGTACTTC	CASGLSLARGSETQYF
TRBV6-2/TRBV6-3	NA	TRBJ2-1	TRBD1	TGTGCCAGCAGTCCCTCCCCGACAGGGGCGAATTACAATGAGCAGTTCTTC	CASSPSPTGANYNEQFF
TRBV5-1	NA	TRBJ1-1	NA	TGCGCCAGCAGCGGGGCGGACAGTGGGGAACACGAAGCTTTCTTT	CASSGADSGEHEAFF
TRBV29-1	NA	TRBJ2-1	NA	TGCAGCGTCGCCACTACTAACAATGAGCAGTTCTTC	CSVATTNNEQFF
TRBV18	NA	TRBJ2-7	NA	TGTGCCAGCTCATCCGGGTGGCAGTCCTACGAGCAGTACTTC	CASSSGWQSYEQYF
TRBV4-2	NA	TRBJ1-4	TRBD1	TGTGCCAGCAGCCATGGACAGGGGCGTGATAATGAAAAACTGTTTTTT	CASSHGQGRDNEKLFF
TRBV19	NA	TRBJ1-2	NA	TGTGCCAGTAGTATTGTGCAGGGTTATGGCTACACCTTC	CASSIVQGYGYTF
TRBV12-3/TRBV12-4	NA	TRBJ1-2	TRBD1	TGTGCCAGCACCACAGGGGGAGGTGGCTACACCTTC	CASTTGGGGYTF
TRBV19	NA	TRBJ2-5	NA	TGTGCCAGTATGAGGGACTCACGAATGCAAGAGACCCAGTACTTC	CASMRDSRMQETQYF
TRBV11-2	NA	TRBJ1-5	NA	TGTGCCAGCAGCTTTCTCGCGAATCAGCCCCAGCATTTT	CASSFLANQPQHF
TRBV2	few	TRBJ1-6	NA	TGTGCCAGCAGTCAGACACGGTATAATTCACCCCTCCACTTT	CASSQTRYNSPLHF
TRBV5-1	NA	TRBJ1-2	TRBD1	TGCGCCAGCAGCGAACCGGGACAGGGTGGAAATGGCTACACCTTC	CASSEPGQGGNGYTF
TRBV9	NA	TRBJ1-1	NA	TGTGCCAGCAGCGTAGATCAGAGGACTGAAGCTTTCTTT	CASSVDQRTEAFF
TRBV6-5	NA	TRBJ2-1	NA	TGTGCCAGCAGTAGGGGTGGAGGGTCAAGAGAGCAGTTCTTC	CASSRGGGSREQFF
TRBV19	NA	TRBJ1-3	TRBD1	TGTGCCAGTAGTATGAAAGGGGGCCCAGGAAACACCATATATTTT	CASSMKGGPGNTIYF
TRBV21-1	few	TRBJ2-3	NA	TGTGCCAGCAGCAATAGACTAGCGGGATGGGCAGATACGCAGTATTTT	CASSNRLAGWADTQYF
TRBV9	many	TRBJ1-2	NA	TGTGCCAGCAGCGTAGACAGGTCCTATGGCTACACCTTC	CASSVDRSYGYTF
TRBV4-1	NA	TRBJ1-2	TRBD1	TGCGCCAGCAGCCAATCTGGGACAGGAGGCTACACCTTC	CASSQSGTGGYTF
TRBV5-1	NA	TRBJ1-2	NA	TGCGCCAGCAGCTTGGTGGGGCAGGGTTCGTATGGCTACACCTTC	CASSLVGQGSYGYTF
TRBV5-1	NA	TRBJ2-5	NA	TGCGCCAGCAGCTTCACAGGTCCACCCCAAGAGACCCAGTACTTC	CASSFTGPPQETQYF
TRBV5-6	few	TRBJ1-2	TRBD1	TGTGCCAGCAGCTTGGGGGTTGACAGGGAAGTCTATGGCTACACCTTC	CASSLGVDREVYGYTF
TRBV5-1	NA	TRBJ2-1	TRBD2	TGCGCCAGCAGCTTGGGCGGGACTAGCGGATGGGCCAATGAGCAGTTCTTC	CASSLGGTSGWANEQFF
TRBV5-1	NA	TRBJ2-5	NA	TGCGCCAGCAGCGCCGGGACTCCCCAAGAGACCCAGTACTTC	CASSAGTPQETQYF
TRBV10-3	NA	TRBJ1-1	NA	TGTGCCATCAGCCCGGACCCCGGGGGCACTGAAGCTTTCTTT	CAISPDPGGTEAFF
TRBV7-6	NA	TRBJ2-1	NA	TGTGCCAGCAGCCTTTACTCCGGGACAAACAATGAGCAGTTCTTC	CASSLYSGTNNEQFF